Following are 27 T cell receptor beta chains from one sample sequenced in a study of identical twins. TCRdb passed the 5' RACE reads through MiXCR, listing each CDR3 protein once. The sample lists about 340,000 distinct CDR3 sequences; roughly an eighth were seen once. The same sample was also used in a study of yellow fever vaccine responses in identical twins.

The sample comprised CD8+ T cells sorted from blood. Every receptor here comes from a woman aged 18-29 years in good health.

This chain connects TRBV5-6 to TRBJ1-4; 7 bases fit TRBD1. The CDR3 contains 14 residues. Germline V gene lookup returns CDR1 SGHDT and CDR2 YYEEEE. The V gene end was trimmed by 2 bases and the J gene end by 3 bases; junction bases not matched to a gene: 1. The CDR3: CASSFGTANEKLFF. The CDR3 nucleotides are TGTGCCAGCAGCTTCGGGACAGCTAATGAAAAACTGTTTTTT.

This clonotype appeared a few times. This chain connects TRBV20-1 to TRBJ2-5; D is ambiguous. Trimming stripped 2 bases from V and 5 bases from J, with 24 bases between. CDR1 is DFQATT and CDR2 is SNEGSKA in the germline V gene (reference sequence). This CDR3 region has 17 residues. The CDR3 protein is CSARNPEDIHPGETQYF. The CDR3 DNA reads as TGCAGTGCTAGAAACCCCGAAGACATCCACCCTGGGGAGACCCAGTACTTC.

The chain uses TRBV18 and TRBJ2-1; D perhaps matches TRBD2 (5 bases). CDR3 length equals 15 residues. Germline-derived CDR1 and CDR2 are KGHSH and LQKENI. The V end was cut by 2 bases, the J end by 4 bases, with 12 bases between. CDR3 amino acids: CASSPSSGPYNEQFF. Written as DNA, the CDR3 is TGTGCCAGCTCACCATCGAGCGGTCCATACAATGAGCAGTTCTTC. Looking up the rest from reference TRBV18 and TRBJ2-1 gives the full variable domain: NAGVMQNPRHLVRRRGQEARLRCSPMKGHSHVYWYRQLPEEGLKFMVYLQKENIIDESGMPKERFSAEFPKEGPSILRIQQVVRGDSAAYFCASSPSSGPYNEQFFGPGTRLTVL.

In its sample, this clonotype was seen many times. The chain links TRBV2 to TRBJ2-4; D uncertain. CDR1 is SNHLY, CDR2 FYNNEI, per germline. CDR3 length equals 13 residues. Trimming left V 8 bases short and J 0 bases short, with 8 bases between. The CDR3 DNA reads TGTGCCAGCCTAAACCAAGCCAAAAACATTCAGTACTTC. Translation gives CASLNQAKNIQYF.

CDR3 nucleotides: TGTGCCAGCAGCTTTGGGCAGCGGGGGGCCGTATACGAGCAGTACGTC. This encodes CASSFGQRGAVYEQYV. The chain recombines TRBV5-5 with TRBJ2-7; the match to TRBD2 covers 9 bases. There are 16 residues in the CDR3. With 2 bases clipped from V and 4 bases from J, the junction kept 10 bases outside the gene matches. Germline V gene lookup returns CDR1 SGHKS and CDR2 YYEKEE (reference sequence).

This clonotype was seen more than once but under ten times. The rearrangement uses TRBV21-1 and TRBJ2-2; TRBD1, the D gene given by the table, was not confirmed from the DNA. TRBV21-1 is classified as a pseudogene. This CDR3 region has 16 residues. The CDR3 coding sequence is TGTGCCAGCAGCAAAGTTAAGGGGACCCCCACCGGGGAGCTGTTTTTT. Protein: CASSKVKGTPTGELFF.

The chain employs TRBV5-1 and TRBJ1-1, with D perhaps TRBD1 (6 bases). V was shortened by 1 base and J by 0 bases, with 13 bases between the two germline ends. CDR3 length: 16 amino acids. Germline CDR1 reads SGHRS; CDR2 reads YFSETQ. The CDR3 sequence: CASSLPDSPMNTEAFF. As DNA, the CDR3 is TGCGCCAGCAGCTTGCCGGACAGCCCTATGAACACTGAAGCTTTCTTT.

The DNA of the CDR3 is TGCAGTGCGCGAGACAGGGTCAGAGGCACAGATACGCAGTATTTT. It codes for CSARDRVRGTDTQYF. The V and J genes are TRBV20-1 and TRBJ2-3, with TRBD1 matching 7 bases. Germline CDR1 is DFQATT and CDR2 is SNEGSKA (reference sequence). Germline trimming cut 6 bases from V and 1 base from J; bases unmatched to any gene: 10. The CDR3 is 15 residues long.

This clonotype is a singleton in its sample. V is TRBV20-1 and J is TRBJ2-3; 7 bases line up with TRBD2. The CDR3 extends over 12 amino acids. V lost 6 bases, J lost 6 bases, and 6 bases stayed unmatched. Germline CDR1 and CDR2: DFQATT and SNEGSKA (reference sequence). CDR3 protein: CSALEGGDTQYF. The CDR3 nucleotides read TGCAGTGCCCTAGAGGGAGGGGATACGCAGTATTTT.

V gene TRBV18 combines with J gene TRBJ2-3; D gene ambiguous. The CDR3 runs to 16 residues. Trimming pared 6 bases from V and 0 bases from J, leaving 16 bases between. Germline V gene sequence: CDR1 KGHSH, CDR2 LQKENI. The CDR3 DNA sequence: TGTGCCAGCTCCCCCTCACCGGCGGCGAGCACAGATACGCAGTATTTT. Its protein product is CASSPSPAASTDTQYF.

In this sample, this clonotype turned up a few times. The chain couples TRBV24-1 to TRBJ2-2; D is unclear. Germline V lookup: CDR1 KGHDR, CDR2 SFDVKD. CDR3 size: 16 residues. Trimming stripped 5 bases from V and 4 bases from J, with 16 bases between. The CDR3 nucleotides are TGTGCCACCAGTGCCCTGCTCCCCCAATCCACCGGGGAGCTGTTTTTT. Translated, it gives CATSALLPQSTGELFF.

There are a few counts of this clonotype. This chain uses TRBV7-9 with TRBJ1-1, with TRBD1 matching over 7 bases. The CDR3 has 17 residues. Germline CDR1 and CDR2: SEHNR and FQNEAQ (reference sequence). V shed 0 bases and J 6 bases; nucleotides not matched to a gene: 13. This CDR3 reads CASSLAPRNRGYAEAFF. For the CDR3, the DNA is TGTGCCAGCAGCTTAGCCCCCCGGAACAGGGGATACGCTGAAGCTTTCTTT.

This clonotype was recorded a few times. The V and J genes are TRBV20-1 and TRBJ2-3; 16 bases match TRBD2. V gave up 3 bases and J gave up 2 bases; unmatched junction bases: 2. Looked up from germline, CDR1 is DFQATT and CDR2 is SNEGSKA (reference sequence). The CDR3 sequence is 16 residues long. DNA of the CDR3: TGCAGTGCTAGGGGGACTAGCGGGGGGGACACAGATACGCAGTATTTT. Its translation: CSARGTSGGDTDTQYF.

The CDR3 sequence is CASSEASSFYGYTF. CDR3 coding DNA: TGTGCCAGCAGTGAAGCGAGCAGTTTCTATGGCTACACCTTC. The chain links TRBV6-1 to TRBJ1-2; D unclear. The germline V and J ends were trimmed by 0 bases and 4 bases, with 9 bases remaining between them. Germline lookup yields CDR1 MNHNS and CDR2 SASEGT. There are 14 residues in the CDR3.

This clonotype came up a few times. The V call is TRBV4-1, the J call TRBJ2-7, with a tentative D call TRBD1 (7 bases). V shed 3 bases and J shed 3 bases, with 15 bases lying between them. Per the germline V gene, CDR1 is MGHRA and CDR2 is YSYEKL. CDR3 size: 15 residues. Here the CDR3 reads CASSQSPQGGYEQYV. CDR3 nucleotides: TGCGCCAGCAGCCAGAGCCCGCAGGGGGGCTACGAGCAGTACGTC.

This clonotype was detected a few times. The chain is built from TRBV7-9 and TRBJ2-1; 11 positions match TRBD2. CDR1 SEHNR and CDR2 FQNEAQ come from the germline V gene (reference sequence). Unmatched junction bases numbered 6, after V lost 5 bases and J lost 0 bases. There are 17 residues in the CDR3. The chain's CDR3 is CASSHGTSGRSYNEQFF. The CDR3 DNA is TGTGCCAGCAGCCACGGGACTAGCGGACGCTCCTACAATGAGCAGTTCTTC. Filled out from reference TRBV7-9 and TRBJ2-1, the complete variable domain reads DTGVSQNPRHKITKRGQNVTFRCDPISEHNRLYWYRQTLGQGPEFLTYFQNEAQLEKSRLLSDRFSAERPKGSFSTLEIQRTEQGDSAMYLCASSHGTSGRSYNEQFFGPGTRLTVL.

This clonotype was seen a few times. The J gene is TRBJ1-2, the V gene TRBV24-1, with D hard to call. The CDR3 has 14 residues. Trimming took 10 bases from V and 4 from J, leaving 18 bases between them. Looked up from germline, CDR1 is KGHDR and CDR2 is SFDVKD. CDR3 sequence reads: CATSQNPGGYGYTF. In nucleotides, the CDR3 is TGTGCCACGAGTCAGAACCCAGGCGGCTATGGCTACACCTTC.

CDR3: CASSGTSDTTEAFF. The CDR3, as DNA: TGTGCCAGCAGTGGGACCTCTGATACCACTGAAGCTTTCTTT. The chain carries TRBV2 and TRBJ1-1; D ambiguous. Trimming took off 4 bases at V and 4 bases at J, with 13 bases between the two ends. Germline V CDR1 and CDR2: SNHLY, FYNNEI. The CDR3 spans 14 residues.

The chain links TRBV12-3 or TRBV12-4 to TRBJ1-1; unclear D gene. V was shortened by 6 bases and J by 7 bases, with 18 bases between the two germline ends. This CDR3 has 14 amino acids. In nucleotides, the CDR3 is TGTGCCAGCAGCTCCGAGTGGGCGGACGATGAAGCTTTCTTT. This encodes CASSSEWADDEAFF.

This clonotype has a handful of counts. The chain recombines TRBV6-1 with TRBJ1-4; no definite D call. This CDR3 is built from 14 residues. V lost 6 bases, J lost 0 bases, and 8 bases lay in between. Per germline, CDR1 MNHNS and CDR2 SASEGT. CDR3 coding DNA: TGTGCCAGCAGCGATATCCCAACTAATGAAAAACTGTTTTTT. Translated: CASSDIPTNEKLFF.

This clonotype was picked up a small number of times. V and J are TRBV10-1 and TRBJ2-3, with D uncertain. Trimming removed 5 bases at V and 0 bases at J, with 12 bases between. Looked up from germline, CDR1 is WNHNN and CDR2 is SYGVQD (reference sequence). The CDR3 loop spans 15 amino acids. CDR3 region: CASSFLTTSTDTQYF. As DNA, the CDR3 is TGCGCCAGCAGTTTTCTCACGACTAGCACAGATACGCAGTATTTT.

The chain is built from TRBV27 and TRBJ1-3, with no clear D. The germline CDR1 and CDR2 sequences are MNHEY and SMNVEV (reference sequence). The CDR3 runs to 14 residues. V gave up 3 bases and J gave up 2 bases, with 8 bases separating them. DNA for the CDR3: TGTGCCAGCAGTTTCGGAAGACCTGGAAACACCATATATTTT. It encodes CASSFGRPGNTIYF.

Note on this clonotype: At one boundary the junction diverges from the germline segment, which might be a read error. The chain combines TRBV7-8 with TRBJ2-1, with D possibly being TRBD2 (7 bases). CDR1 SGHVS and CDR2 FQNEAQ come from the germline V gene. This CDR3 region has 17 residues. CDR3 region: CASSITRGREGYNVQFF. The CDR3 DNA sequence: TGTGCCAGCAGCATCACGCGGGGGCGGGAAGGGTACAATGTGCAGTTCTTC.

The rearrangement links TRBV5-1 to TRBJ2-7; 9 bases line up with TRBD2. The germline gives CDR1 SGHRS, CDR2 YFSETQ. The junction had 22 bases not matched to a gene; V was cut back by 3 bases and J by 3 bases. CDR3 length equals 20 residues. As DNA, the CDR3 is TGCGCCAGCAGCTCACCCCTGCCAATAGCGGGAGAAACCATACTCTACGAGCAGTACTTC. Its protein is CASSSPLPIAGETILYEQYF.

The V and J genes are TRBV5-1 and TRBJ2-2; TRBD2 matches at 7 bases. In germline, CDR1 is SGHRS, CDR2 YFSETQ. The CDR3 has 22 residues. V was pared by 7 bases and J by 4 bases, with 31 bases of the junction left unmatched. The CDR3 spells CASGYSPGPPPGREWSTGELFF. CDR3 in DNA: TGCGCCAGCGGCTATTCTCCGGGACCTCCTCCGGGGCGGGAGTGGAGCACCGGGGAGCTGTTTTTT. The variable domain in full, with the rest retrieved from reference TRBV5-1 and TRBJ2-2, is KAGVTQTPRYLIKTRGQQVTLSCSPISGHRSVSWYQQTPGQGLQFLFEYFSETQRNKGNFPGRFSGRQFSNSRSEMNVSTLELGDSALYLCASGYSPGPPPGREWSTGELFFGEGSRLTVL.

In this sample, this clonotype turned up many times. The rearrangement uses TRBV29-1 and TRBJ1-1; 7 bases are shared with TRBD1. Losses at the gene ends were 5 bases for V and 4 bases for J; bases not matched to a gene: 1. Germline V gene sequence: CDR1 SQVTM, CDR2 ANQGSEA. This CDR3 has 11 amino acids. CDR3 loop: CSVTGVTEAFF. DNA of the CDR3: TGCAGCGTTACAGGGGTCACTGAAGCTTTCTTT.

The gene calls are TRBV3-1 and TRBJ2-2; 7 bases are shared with TRBD1. Germline V gene lookup returns CDR1 LGHDT and CDR2 YNNKEL (reference sequence). V gave up 4 bases and J gave up 7 bases; unmatched junction bases: 18. CDR3 length: 18 amino acids. CDR3: CASSPRGQAPSFGGELFF. For the CDR3, the DNA is TGTGCCAGCAGCCCCCGCGGACAGGCCCCTTCGTTTGGCGGGGAGCTGTTTTTT.